This is a list of T cell receptor beta chains from one sample in a study of early T cells in non-severe SARS-CoV-2 infection. TCRdb used MiXCR to reprocess the 5' RACE reads, holding one entry per CDR3 protein. The top ten clones hold approximately 4% of a sample with fewer than 120,000 distinct CDR3 sequences, roughly an eighth of them seen once. This specimen was whole blood, taken at baseline. These receptors all stem from an adult who was a healthcare worker with PCR-confirmed SARS-CoV-2 infection or an uninfected control (not recorded which). CDR3s include the opening cysteine and the closing phenylalanine or tryptophan. A D gene is named only where the DNA matches it firmly.

v_gene	j_gene	d_gene	CDR3aa
TRBV24-1	TRBJ2-3	.	CATSDSWGSAGDTQYF
TRBV15	TRBJ1-1	.	CATSRWDDEAFF
TRBV28	TRBJ2-1	.	CASSYLPSEQFF
TRBV3-1	TRBJ2-7	TRBD2	CASSQGLAGAYEQYF
TRBV27	TRBJ1-5	TRBD1	CASSEGAPAQPQHF
TRBV20-1	TRBJ2-1	TRBD2	CSAPRGAGGPDNEQFF
TRBV20-1	TRBJ2-1	TRBD2	CSARGTSLYSYNEQFF
TRBV6-5	TRBJ2-7	.	CASSRLTDYEQYF
TRBV7-9	TRBJ2-7	.	CASSLSAGKNEQYF
TRBV24-1	TRBJ2-3	.	CATSDWDQDRTDTQYF
TRBV29-1	TRBJ1-5	.	CSVEVGGSNQPQHF
TRBV7-2	TRBJ1-1	TRBD1	CASSSRPGQGFLHTEAFF
TRBV5-4	TRBJ2-3	TRBD1	CASSTEDRATDTQYF
TRBV20-1	TRBJ2-1	.	CSASRTNEQFF
TRBV5-6	TRBJ1-4	.	CASSMGHPNEKLFF
TRBV7-3	TRBJ2-2	.	CASSLLASSGELFF
TRBV20-1	TRBJ2-7	TRBD2	CSARDRLAGALREQYF
TRBV4-1	TRBJ1-5	TRBD1	CASSQVTGGFDQPQHF
TRBV18	TRBJ1-1	TRBD1	CASSPRQGVNTEAFF
TRBV3-1	TRBJ2-3	TRBD2	CASSQGATSGRAQDTQYF
TRBV11-3	TRBJ2-4	TRBD2	CASSPGGAKNIQYF
TRBV20-1	TRBJ2-2	TRBD2	CSAFSGGAPGELFF
TRBV6-5	TRBJ2-7	TRBD2	CVSSYGTSGDRSYEQYF